The rows below give T cell receptor beta chains drawn from one sample of a study of blood T cells in healthy people across ages. Using its own MiXCR run on the 5' RACE reads, TCRdb lists one record per CDR3 protein. This sample has 1.5 million to 1.8 million distinct CDR3 sequences, with around 40% found just once. The sequencing input was blood. These receptors were taken from a woman aged 18-29 years in good health. Both conserved end residues are part of each CDR3. D genes are given only for firm matches. Size values are once, few and many counts, or a class for expanded clones, and some rows have none.

abundance	d_gene	v_gene	j_gene	CDR3nt	CDR3aa
-	TRBD2	TRBV6-2/TRBV6-3	TRBJ2-1	TGTGCCAGCAGTTCCTTTGGACTAGCTAGGCCCTACAATGAGCAGTTCTTC	CASSSFGLARPYNEQFF
few	-	TRBV20-1	TRBJ1-2	TGCAGTGCCAAAGACTGGGGTAACGGCTACACCTTC	CSAKDWGNGYTF
-	-	TRBV2	TRBJ2-5	TGTGCCAGCAAGACGGATATCCAAGAGACCCAGTACTTC	CASKTDIQETQYF
few	-	TRBV4-3	TRBJ2-3	TGCGCCAGCAGCCAAGTGGACTCCTATACGCAGTATTTT	CASSQVDSYTQYF
few	-	TRBV9	TRBJ1-1	TGTGCCAGCAGCGTAGGTGGAGCGAACACTGAAGCTTTCTTT	CASSVGGANTEAFF
-	-	TRBV7-9	TRBJ2-3	TGTGCCAGCAGCTGGTGGGATTTCACAGATACGCAGTATTTT	CASSWWDFTDTQYF
-	-	TRBV7-9	TRBJ2-2	TGTGCCAGCAGCTTAGCTCAGGAGACGAACACCGGGGAGCTGTTTTTT	CASSLAQETNTGELFF
few	-	TRBV4-3	TRBJ2-1	TGCGCCAGCAGCCAGGGACTTGGGTCCTACAATGAGCAGTTCTTC	CASSQGLGSYNEQFF
few	TRBD1	TRBV6-5	TRBJ1-1	TGTGCCAGCAGTTACCTAGGCCACAGGGGAGGGAACACTGAAGCTTTCTTT	CASSYLGHRGGNTEAFF
-	TRBD1	TRBV28	TRBJ2-1	TGTGCCAGCAGTCCTATCGGCCGACAGGGTTTAAGGAAAAATGAGCAGTTCTTC	CASSPIGRQGLRKNEQFF
-	-	TRBV20-1	TRBJ2-3	TGCAGTACGTTGACAGATTCAACAGATACGCAGTATTTT	CSTLTDSTDTQYF
-	-	TRBV5-1	TRBJ2-4	TGCGCCAGCAGCGTGGCGGCGGGAAACATTCAGTACTTC	CASSVAAGNIQYF
-	-	TRBV12-3/TRBV12-4	TRBJ1-1	TGTGCCAGCAGTTTATATAGGGCTCGGGCTTTCTTT	CASSLYRARAFF
-	-	TRBV29-1	TRBJ2-2	TGCAGCGTTGACACAGGGAATGGTTACACCGGGGAGCTGTTTTTT	CSVDTGNGYTGELFF
-	-	TRBV30	TRBJ1-5	TGTGCCTGGAGTCTTAAGCGGGGCAATCAGCCCCAGCATTTT	CAWSLKRGNQPQHF
-	TRBD2	TRBV6-5	TRBJ2-3	TGTGCCAGCAGAAGAGCGGGAGCCCCAGATACGCAGTATTTT	CASRRAGAPDTQYF
once	-	TRBV15	TRBJ1-2	TGTGCCACCAGCAGGGGTGAGGATGGCTACACCTTC	CATSRGEDGYTF
many	TRBD2	TRBV13	TRBJ2-3	TGTGCCAGCAGCTCCATAGCGGGGATTGGAGATACGCAGTATTTT	CASSSIAGIGDTQYF
-	-	TRBV6-5	TRBJ2-3	TGTGCCAGCAGTCCTCGGGGGTTGGCAGATACGCAGTATTTT	CASSPRGLADTQYF
-	TRBD2	TRBV29-1	TRBJ2-1	TGCAGCGACGGACTAGTGGGGGACAATGAGCAGTTCTTC	CSDGLVGDNEQFF
-	-	TRBV20-1	TRBJ2-7	TGCAGTGCTCCTCCTCAGACGAGCTCCTACAATGAGCAGTACTTC	CSAPPQTSSYNEQYF
-	-	TRBV20-1	TRBJ2-4	TGCAGTGCCACCCTTAGTACAGGGGGGGGAGCCGAAAACATTCAGTACTTC	CSATLSTGGGAENIQYF
-	-	TRBV11-2	TRBJ2-3	TGTGCCAGCAGCTTAGATCGAGGTGGCCGTAGCACAGATACGCAGTATTTT	CASSLDRGGRSTDTQYF
-	-	TRBV30	TRBJ1-6	TGTGCCTGGAGCGCGCGGGACCTAACCCCCCTCCACTTT	CAWSARDLTPLHF